Each of the 17 T cell receptor beta chains below was sequenced from the same sample in a study of control samples from healthy donors and cancer patients. Method: immunoSEQ multiplex PCR; TCRdb's copy keeps in-frame clones and lacks some. The sample lists some 150,000 clones, roughly 89% occurring once. Input material: blood. The receptors derive from a man aged 18 to 35 in good health.

J is TRBJ1-5 and V is TRBV28; tentative D call: TRBD1 (5 bases). The V gene's germline CDR1 is MDHEN and CDR2 SYDVKM. V dropped 2 bases and J dropped 1 base, with 12 bases sitting between them. The CDR3 runs to 16 residues. The CDR3 sequence is CASSLRWDFSNQPQHF. The DNA of the CDR3 is TGTGCCAGCAGTTTAAGGTGGGACTTCAGCAATCAGCCCCAGCATTTT.

A single count supports this clone. The chain couples TRBV2 to TRBJ2-1; TRBD2 might be the D (5 bases). The CDR3 is 14 residues long. V shed 5 bases and J shed 8 bases, with 16 bases lying between them. Germline-derived CDR1 and CDR2 are SNHLY and FYNNEI. Here the CDR3 reads CASSPGSYYDEQFF. The DNA for the CDR3 is TGTGCCAGCAGTCCGGGATCCTATTACGATGAGCAGTTCTTC.

This clone was recorded once. The chain is built from TRBV7-2 and TRBJ2-1, with D perhaps matching TRBD2 (6 bases). Trimming left V 1 base short and J 3 bases short, with 7 bases between. The CDR3 contains 14 residues. Germline V gives CDR1 SGHTA, CDR2 FQGNSA. The CDR3 protein is CASSLGGVYNEQFF. The DNA of the CDR3 is TGTGCCAGCAGCTTAGGGGGGGTCTACAATGAGCAGTTCTTC.

This sequence joins TRBV6-1 and TRBJ1-1, with 7 bases identical to TRBD1. Germline CDR1 reads MNHNS; CDR2 reads SASEGT. The length of the CDR3 is 14 residues. The V segment lost 3 bases and the J segment 1 base; nucleotides outside the gene matches: 2. The CDR3 reads CASSDPGGNTEAFF. CDR3 nucleotides: TGTGCCAGCAGTGACCCAGGGGGGAACACTGAAGCTTTCTTT.

This chain joins TRBV7-2 and TRBJ1-6; no reliable D call. With 8 bases removed from V and 6 bases from J, the gap between germline ends came to 14 bases. This CDR3 spans 14 amino acids. CDR1 and CDR2 from the germline V gene are SGHTA and FQGNSA. The CDR3 region is CASRSGSFNSPLHF. CDR3 sequence (DNA): TGTGCCAGCCGGTCGGGGTCGTTTAATTCACCCCTCCACTTT.

V usage is TRBV28 and J usage is TRBJ1-2; D gene ambiguous. Trimming shortened V by 5 bases and J by 5 bases, and 18 bases separated the two germline ends. The CDR3 is 15 residues long. Per germline, CDR1 MDHEN and CDR2 SYDVKM. CDR3 sequence reads: CASSPIRISGYGYTF. CDR3 DNA sequence: TGTGCCAGCAGTCCTATTAGGATAAGTGGTTATGGCTACACCTTC.

The chain carries TRBV19 and TRBJ1-1; maybe TRBD1 (5 bases). The germline V gene encodes CDR1 LNHDA and CDR2 SQIVND (reference sequence). V was pared by 5 bases and J by 0 bases, with 16 bases between. The length of the CDR3 is 16 residues. The CDR3 nucleotides are TGTGCCAGTAGTCTCGGCAAACAGGACCTGAACACTGAAGCTTTCTTT. Its protein product is CASSLGKQDLNTEAFF. Looking up the rest from reference TRBV19 and TRBJ1-1 gives the full variable domain: DGGITQSPKYLFRKEGQNVTLSCEQNLNHDAMYWYRQDPGQGLRLIYYSQIVNDFQKGDIAEGYSVSREKKESFPLTVTSAQKNPTAFYLCASSLGKQDLNTEAFFGQGTRLTVV.

This clone was observed once. The chain joins TRBV3-1 (or the pseudogene TRBV3-2) to TRBJ1-1; D may be TRBD1 (6 bases). Germline V CDR1 and CDR2: LGHDT, YNNKEL (reference sequence). This CDR3 has 16 residues. V dropped 4 bases and J dropped 1 base, with 16 bases sitting between them. The chain's CDR3 is CASSPDVGHRNTEAFF. The CDR3 region has the DNA TGTGCCAGCAGCCCTGATGTGGGACACAGGAACACTGAAGCTTTCTTT.

The chain joins TRBV7-9 to TRBJ2-7, with TRBD2 as a possible D gene (5 bases). V lost 5 bases to trimming and J lost 4 bases, with 21 bases between them. The CDR3 consists of 16 residues. CDR1 is SEHNR, CDR2 FQNEAQ, per germline (reference sequence). CDR3 residues: CASSPTRGSTRYEQYF. In DNA, the CDR3 is TGTGCCAGCAGCCCTACCCGAGGGAGTACCCGTTACGAGCAGTACTTC.

V usage is TRBV27 and J usage is TRBJ1-5, with 8 bases identical to TRBD1. The CDR3 extends over 15 amino acids. V shed 8 bases, J shed 4 bases, and the junction held 10 bases outside the gene matches. Germline V gene sequence: CDR1 MNHEY, CDR2 SMNVEV (reference sequence). Here the CDR3 reads CASELQQGGNQPQHF. CDR3 sequence (DNA): TGTGCCAGCGAATTACAACAGGGGGGGAATCAGCCCCAGCATTTT.

The chain has TRBV5-6 and TRBJ1-3; a possible D gene is TRBD1 (6 bases). Germline lookup yields CDR1 SGHDT and CDR2 YYEEEE. Trimming took off 5 bases at V and 0 bases at J, with 15 bases between the two ends. The CDR3 is 16 amino acids. Here the CDR3 reads CASSSVMGASGNTIYF. The CDR3 DNA reads TGTGCCAGCAGTTCCGTAATGGGGGCCTCTGGAAACACCATATATTTT.

The chain recombines TRBV3-1 (or the pseudogene TRBV3-2) with TRBJ2-3; D is possibly TRBD1 (6 bases). The germline gives CDR1 LGHDT, CDR2 YNNKEL (reference sequence). The CDR3 has 13 amino acids. With 0 bases removed from V and 5 bases from J, the gap between germline ends came to 6 bases. The CDR3 loop reads CASSQDRGDTQYF. Written as DNA, the CDR3 is TGTGCCAGCAGCCAAGACAGGGGAGATACGCAGTATTTT.

This clone was found a few times. In DNA form, the CDR3 reads TGTGCCAGCAGCTTAATTCGGCAGGTGTCCTCTAACTATGGCTACACCTTC. It yields the protein CASSLIRQVSSNYGYTF. The V gene is TRBV7-3, the J gene TRBJ1-2; unclear D gene. Germline V lookup: CDR1 SGHTA, CDR2 FQGTGA. With 1 base removed from V and 0 bases from J, the gap between germline ends came to 15 bases. There are 17 residues in the CDR3.

This chain links TRBV20-1 with TRBJ2-1; the D is unclear. The CDR3 is made up of 11 amino acids. V was cut by 6 bases and J by 9 bases, with 12 bases left in between. In germline, CDR1 is DFQATT, CDR2 SNEGSKA (reference sequence). DNA of the CDR3: TGCAGTGCCATTAGTGTTACTGAGCAGTTCTTC. This encodes CSAISVTEQFF.

This chain uses TRBV6-6 with TRBJ1-1; TRBD1 is a possible D gene (6 bases). Trimming took 6 bases from V and 1 from J, leaving 15 bases between them. The germline V gene encodes CDR1 MNHNY and CDR2 SVGAGI (reference sequence). The CDR3 runs 15 residues. The CDR3 loop is CASSPYTGRNTEAFF. The CDR3 DNA is TGTGCCAGCAGCCCTTATACAGGGAGGAACACTGAAGCTTTCTTT.

The chain couples TRBV29-1 to TRBJ2-3, with no clear D. Germline V lookup: CDR1 SQVTM, CDR2 ANQGSEA. V gave up 7 bases and J gave up 0 bases, with 14 bases separating them. This CDR3 has 14 residues. The CDR3 spells CSASPSSSTDTQYF. CDR3 bases: TGCAGCGCCTCCCCTTCCTCTAGCACAGATACGCAGTATTTT.

The chain joins TRBV25-1 to TRBJ1-2, with TRBD1 matching over 11 bases. The CDR3 contains 15 residues. In germline, CDR1 is MGHDK, CDR2 SYGVNS. The V gene end was trimmed by 2 bases and the J gene end by 2 bases; junction bases not matched to a gene: 1. CDR3 DNA sequence: TGTGCCAGCAGTGAACGGACAGGGGGCAACTATGGCTACACCTTC. This gives the protein CASSERTGGNYGYTF.